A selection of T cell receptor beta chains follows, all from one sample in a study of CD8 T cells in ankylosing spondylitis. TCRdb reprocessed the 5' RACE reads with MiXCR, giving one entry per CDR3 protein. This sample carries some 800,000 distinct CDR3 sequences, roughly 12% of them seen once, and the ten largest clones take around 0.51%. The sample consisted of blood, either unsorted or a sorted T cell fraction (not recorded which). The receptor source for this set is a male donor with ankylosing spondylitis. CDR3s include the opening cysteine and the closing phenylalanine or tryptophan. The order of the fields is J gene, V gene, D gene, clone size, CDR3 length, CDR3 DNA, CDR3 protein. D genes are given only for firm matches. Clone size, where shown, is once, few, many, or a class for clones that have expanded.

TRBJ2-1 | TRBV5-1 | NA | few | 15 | TGCGCCAGCAGCTTGGGACAGGCTGTCTACAATGAGCAGTTCTTC | CASSLGQAVYNEQFF
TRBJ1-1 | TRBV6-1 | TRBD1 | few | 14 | TGTGCCAGCAGTCCGACAGGGGGCTTGACTGAAGCTTTCTTT | CASSPTGGLTEAFF
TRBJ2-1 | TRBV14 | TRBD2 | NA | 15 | TGTGCCAGCAGCCAAGATCGCGGGAGGTTCGATGAGCAGTTCTTC | CASSQDRGRFDEQFF
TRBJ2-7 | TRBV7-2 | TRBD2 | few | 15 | TGTGCCAGCAGCAAGTATAGCGGGGGAGAATACGAGCAGTACTTC | CASSKYSGGEYEQYF
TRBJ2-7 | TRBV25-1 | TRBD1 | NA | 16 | TGTGCCAGCAGTGAAACGGGTGGACAGGGGGTATACGAGCAGTACTTC | CASSETGGQGVYEQYF
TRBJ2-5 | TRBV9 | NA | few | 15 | TGTGCCAGCAGCGTCTTCGGGAACATGAGAGAGACCCAGTACTTC | CASSVFGNMRETQYF
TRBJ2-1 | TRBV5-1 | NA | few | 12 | TGCGCCAGCAGCTTACCCGCTGGAAGGCAGTTCTTC | CASSLPAGRQFF
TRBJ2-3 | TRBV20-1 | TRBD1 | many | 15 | TGCAGTGCTAGAGATCCCGACAGGGTGACAGATACGCAGTATTTT | CSARDPDRVTDTQYF
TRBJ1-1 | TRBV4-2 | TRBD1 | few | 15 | TGTGCCAGCAGCCAAGAGCCAGACAGGGGAGGGTGGGCTTTCTTT | CASSQEPDRGGWAFF
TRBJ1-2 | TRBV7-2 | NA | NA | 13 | TGTGCCAGCAGCTTGCACATTAACTATGGCTACACCTTC | CASSLHINYGYTF
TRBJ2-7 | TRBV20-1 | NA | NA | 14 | TGCAGTGCTAGAGAAAGTCGGAAGGACTACGAGCAGTACTTC | CSARESRKDYEQYF
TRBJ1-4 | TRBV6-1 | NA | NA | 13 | TGTGCCAGCAGCGCGACAACTAATGAAAAACTGTTTTTT | CASSATTNEKLFF
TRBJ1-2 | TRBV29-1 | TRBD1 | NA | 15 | TGCAGCGTTGGCCGAGGGACAGGGGGCGGAATTGGCTACACCTTC | CSVGRGTGGGIGYTF
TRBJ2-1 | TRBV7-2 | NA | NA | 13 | TGTGCCAGCACCGGCGGCACCTACAATGAGCAGTTCTTC | CASTGGTYNEQFF
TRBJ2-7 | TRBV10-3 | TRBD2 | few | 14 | TGTGCCATCAAGTTAGCGGGGAACTCCTACGAGCAGTACTTC | CAIKLAGNSYEQYF
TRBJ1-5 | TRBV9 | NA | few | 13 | TGTGCCAGCAGCGTAGGGACCAATCAGCCCCAGCATTTT | CASSVGTNQPQHF
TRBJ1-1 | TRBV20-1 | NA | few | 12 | TGCAGTGCTAGCCGGGCCGGAGTTGGAGCTTTCTTT | CSASRAGVGAFF
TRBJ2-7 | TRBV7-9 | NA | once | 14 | TGTGCCAGCAGCTTCCGGGACGATAGCTACGAGCAGTACTTC | CASSFRDDSYEQYF
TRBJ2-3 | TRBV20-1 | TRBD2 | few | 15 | TGCAGTGCTAGAGATCGAAAGCGGGGAGAAGATACGCAGTATTTT | CSARDRKRGEDTQYF
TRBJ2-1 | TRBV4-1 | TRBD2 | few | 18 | TGCGCCAGCAGCCACGGGGGCTGGAGTAGCGGGAGGGGCAATGAGCAGTTCTTC | CASSHGGWSSGRGNEQFF
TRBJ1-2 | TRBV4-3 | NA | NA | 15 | TGCGCCAGCAGCCAAGAAGTCAGGGGTGACTATGGCTACACCTTC | CASSQEVRGDYGYTF
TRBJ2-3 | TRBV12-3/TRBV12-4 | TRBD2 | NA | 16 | TGTGCCAGCACCCCGGGGGGAAATTGGGGCACAGATACGCAGTATTTT | CASTPGGNWGTDTQYF
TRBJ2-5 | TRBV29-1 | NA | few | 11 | TGCAGCGTTGACAGGAAAGAGACCCAGTACTTC | CSVDRKETQYF
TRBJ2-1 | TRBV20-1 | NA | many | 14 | TGCAGTGCTAGAGCGGGGTTGTGGGCGAATGAGCAGTTCTTC | CSARAGLWANEQFF
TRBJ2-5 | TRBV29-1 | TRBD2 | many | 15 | TGCAGCGTTGAAGGACTAGCGGGGGGCCAAGAGACCCAGTACTTC | CSVEGLAGGQETQYF
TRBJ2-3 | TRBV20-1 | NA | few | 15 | TGCAGTGCTAGAGATGGGAATCGACCGTCGGAGGCGCAGTATTTT | CSARDGNRPSEAQYF
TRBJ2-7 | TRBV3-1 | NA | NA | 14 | TGTGCCAGCAGCCAAGATTGGAACGGTTACGAGCAGTACTTC | CASSQDWNGYEQYF
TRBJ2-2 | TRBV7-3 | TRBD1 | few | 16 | TGTGCCAGCAGCTTATCGGGGACAGGGAAGACCGGGGAGCTGTTTTTT | CASSLSGTGKTGELFF
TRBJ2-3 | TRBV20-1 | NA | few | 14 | TGCAGTGCTGGGCGTGGCTCTCGCACAGATACGCAGTATTTT | CSAGRGSRTDTQYF
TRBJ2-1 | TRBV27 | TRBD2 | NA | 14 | TGTGCCAGCAGTTTCCAGCGGGAGTGGAATGAGCAGTTCTTC | CASSFQREWNEQFF
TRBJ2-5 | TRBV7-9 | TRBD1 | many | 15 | TGTGCCAGCAGCTCGCCGGACAGGGTAGGAGAGACCCAGTACTTC | CASSSPDRVGETQYF
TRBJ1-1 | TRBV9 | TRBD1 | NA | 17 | TGTGCCAGCAGCCCCTGGACAGGGGGCGCCGGGGACACTGAAGCTTTCTTT | CASSPWTGGAGDTEAFF
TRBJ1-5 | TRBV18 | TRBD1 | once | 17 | TGTGCCAGCTCACCAGGGACAGGGGGCTACGGCAATCAGCCCCAGCATTTT | CASSPGTGGYGNQPQHF
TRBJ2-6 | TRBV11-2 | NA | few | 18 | TGTGCCGAAGGGACTGGGGGCCTTCGGAGCTCTGGGGCCAACGTCCTGACTTTC | CAEGTGGLRSSGANVLTF
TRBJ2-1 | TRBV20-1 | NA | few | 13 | TGCAGTGCCCCCGTAGGCTGGGGTAATGAGCAGTTCTTC | CSAPVGWGNEQFF
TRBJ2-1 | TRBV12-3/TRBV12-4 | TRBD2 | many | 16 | TGTGCCAGCACCCTTGGGAGGGACTCCTCCTACAATGAGCAGTTCTTC | CASTLGRDSSYNEQFF
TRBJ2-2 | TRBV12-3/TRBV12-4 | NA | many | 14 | TGTGCCAGTGGGAGACAGGTGAACACCGGGGAGCTGTTTTTT | CASGRQVNTGELFF
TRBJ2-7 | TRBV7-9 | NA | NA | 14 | TGTGCCAGCAGCTTCGGAGGGGAGAACTACGAGCAGTACTTC | CASSFGGENYEQYF
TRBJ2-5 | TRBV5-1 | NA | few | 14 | TGCGCCAGCAGCAACCCCGGGGCACAAGAGACCCAGTACTTC | CASSNPGAQETQYF
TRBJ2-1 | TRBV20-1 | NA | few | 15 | TGCAGTGCTAGTTCCAGATACAGATCCTACAATGAGCAGTTCTTC | CSASSRYRSYNEQFF
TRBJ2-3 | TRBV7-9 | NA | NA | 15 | TGTGCCAGCAGTTTAGGGACGATAGAGGCAGATACGCAGTATTTT | CASSLGTIEADTQYF
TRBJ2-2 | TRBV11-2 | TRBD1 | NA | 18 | TGTGCCAGCAGCTCCTCGACCACCGGGACAGGCAACACCGGGGAGCTGTTTTTT | CASSSSTTGTGNTGELFF
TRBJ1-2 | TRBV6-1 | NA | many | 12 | TGTGCCTCTATGGGCGGGTTCTATGGCTACACCTTC | CASMGGFYGYTF
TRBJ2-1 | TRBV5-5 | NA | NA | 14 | TGTGCCAGCAGCTTGTTAGGGTTGGGCAATGAGCAGTTCTTC | CASSLLGLGNEQFF
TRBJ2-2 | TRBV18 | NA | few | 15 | TGTGCCAGCTCACCAACGGGGGCGTACACCGGGGAGCTGTTTTTT | CASSPTGAYTGELFF
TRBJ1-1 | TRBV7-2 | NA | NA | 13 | TGTGCCAGCAGCTTCAGGATGGGAAGGGAAGCTTTCTTT | CASSFRMGREAFF
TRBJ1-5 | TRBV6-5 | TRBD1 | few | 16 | TGTGCCAGCAGTTACTCGACAGGGGTAAGCAATCAGCCCCAGCATTTT | CASSYSTGVSNQPQHF
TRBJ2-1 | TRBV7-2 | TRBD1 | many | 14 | TGTGCCAGCAGCTTAGGGACAGGGGTCAATGAGCAGTTCTTC | CASSLGTGVNEQFF
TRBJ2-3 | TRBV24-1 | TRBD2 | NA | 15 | TGTGCCACCAGTGTCAGCGGGAGGGCCGCAGATACGCAGTATTTT | CATSVSGRAADTQYF
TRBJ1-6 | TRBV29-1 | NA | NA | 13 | TGCAGCGCTGTCATGGACGCAAATTCACCCCTCCACTTT | CSAVMDANSPLHF
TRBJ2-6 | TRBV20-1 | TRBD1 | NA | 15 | TGCAGTGCGCCAGGGGGTTACTCTGGGGCCAACGTCCTGACTTTC | CSAPGGYSGANVLTF
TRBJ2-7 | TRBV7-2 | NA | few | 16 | TGTGCCAGCAGCTTAAACGGAGGTGATAGCGGATACGAGCAGTACTTC | CASSLNGGDSGYEQYF
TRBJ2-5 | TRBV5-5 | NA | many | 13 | TGTGCCAGCAGCTTGGGGACGCCAGAGACCCAGTACTTC | CASSLGTPETQYF
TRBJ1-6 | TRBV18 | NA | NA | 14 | TGTGCCAGCTCACCTGGTGGAGGAAATTCACCCCTCCACTTT | CASSPGGGNSPLHF
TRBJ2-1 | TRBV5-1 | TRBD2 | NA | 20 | TGCGCCAGCAGCTTGCCCCTAAGGGGTACTGGCGGGAGCTTGGGGAGTGAGCAGTTCTTC | CASSLPLRGTGGSLGSEQFF
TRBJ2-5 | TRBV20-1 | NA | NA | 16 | TGCAGTGCTAGAGATGGTGTGGGCGCCTCCCAAGAGACCCAGTACTTC | CSARDGVGASQETQYF
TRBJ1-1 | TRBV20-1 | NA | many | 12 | NA | CSAFGQGAFPLF
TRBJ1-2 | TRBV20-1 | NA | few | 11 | TGCAGTGCTAAAACAGGCTATGGCTACACCTTC | CSAKTGYGYTF